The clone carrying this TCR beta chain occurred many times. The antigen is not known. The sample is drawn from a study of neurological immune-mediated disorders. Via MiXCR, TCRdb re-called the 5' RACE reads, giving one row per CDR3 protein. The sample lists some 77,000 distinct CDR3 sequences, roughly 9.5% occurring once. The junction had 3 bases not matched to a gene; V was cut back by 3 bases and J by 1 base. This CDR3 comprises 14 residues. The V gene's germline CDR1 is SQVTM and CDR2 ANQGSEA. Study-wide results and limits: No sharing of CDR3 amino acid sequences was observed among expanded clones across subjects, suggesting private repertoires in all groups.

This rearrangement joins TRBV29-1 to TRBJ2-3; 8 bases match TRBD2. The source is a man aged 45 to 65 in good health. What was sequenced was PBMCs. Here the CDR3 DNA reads TGCAGCGTTGAGCGGGGACTAGGCACAGATACGCAGTATTTT. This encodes CSVERGLGTDTQYF.